This TCR beta chain was profiled in a study of T-cell memory formation after mild COVID-19. Whole-study findings and limits: Day 15 to 85 contractors were CD4/CD8 balanced; later expanders leaned CD4+.

TCRdb used MiXCR to reprocess the 5' RACE reads, holding one entry per CDR3 protein. The sample has 450,000 or so distinct CDR3 sequences; around 20% are singletons. Germline CDR1 SGDLS, CDR2 YYNGEE. V shed 3 bases, J shed 2 bases, and the junction held 9 bases outside the gene matches. The CDR3 has 17 amino acids. About this clonotype: Its antigen is unknown.

Sequencing used PBMCs or a T cell subset sorted from them (not recorded which). The gene calls are TRBV9 and TRBJ2-5; 11 bases line up with TRBD2. This TCR derives from an adult woman who had mild COVID-19 (a few samples of this study predate the infection). Cell type and time point are not known. CDR3 loop: CASSANLLAGGQETQYF. The CDR3 DNA reads as TGTGCCAGCAGCGCAAACCTCTTAGCGGGAGGGCAAGAGACCCAGTACTTC.